The entry below describes one T cell receptor (beta chain). Profiled with immunoSEQ multiplex PCR; TCRdb holds only in-frame clones, not every one. The table has roughly 130,000 clones, more than 80% seen once; the top ten hold more than 2%. This sample is part of a study of control samples from healthy donors and cancer patients. The J segment lost 7 bases and the V segment lost 3 bases, leaving 7 bases of the junction unmatched. CDR3 length: 14 amino acids. CDR1 is SGHVS and CDR2 is FNYEAQ in the germline V gene. The chain couples TRBV7-6 to TRBJ1-2; 8 bases line up with TRBD1. The sample was blood. The source is a man aged 18 to 35 in good health. CDR3 DNA sequence: TGTGCCAGCAGCTTTGGGACAGGCTCCCGTGGCTACACCTTC. This encodes CASSFGTGSRGYTF.